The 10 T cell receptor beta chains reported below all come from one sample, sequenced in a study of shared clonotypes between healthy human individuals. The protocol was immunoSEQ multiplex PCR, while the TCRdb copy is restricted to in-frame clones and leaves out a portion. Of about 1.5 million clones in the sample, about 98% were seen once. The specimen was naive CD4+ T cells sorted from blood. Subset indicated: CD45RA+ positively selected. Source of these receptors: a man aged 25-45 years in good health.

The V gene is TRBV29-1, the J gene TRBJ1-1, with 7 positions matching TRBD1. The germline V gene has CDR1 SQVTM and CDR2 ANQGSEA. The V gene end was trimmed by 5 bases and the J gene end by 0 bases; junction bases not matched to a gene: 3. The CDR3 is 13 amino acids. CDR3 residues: CSVTDRVNTEAFF. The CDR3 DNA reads TGCAGCGTTACCGACAGGGTGAACACTGAAGCTTTCTTT.

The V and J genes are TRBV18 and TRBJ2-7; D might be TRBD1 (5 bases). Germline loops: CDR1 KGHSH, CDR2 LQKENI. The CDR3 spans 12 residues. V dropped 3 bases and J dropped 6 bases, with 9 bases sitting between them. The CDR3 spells CASSPEGAEQYF. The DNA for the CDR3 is TGTGCCAGCTCACCGGAAGGGGCCGAGCAGTACTTC.

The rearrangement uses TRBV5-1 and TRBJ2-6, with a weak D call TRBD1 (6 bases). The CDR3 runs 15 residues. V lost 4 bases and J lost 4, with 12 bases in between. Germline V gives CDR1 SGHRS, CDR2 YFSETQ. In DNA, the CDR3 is TGCGCCAGCAGCGTGGACAGACCCGGGGCCAACGTCCTGACTTTC. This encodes CASSVDRPGANVLTF.

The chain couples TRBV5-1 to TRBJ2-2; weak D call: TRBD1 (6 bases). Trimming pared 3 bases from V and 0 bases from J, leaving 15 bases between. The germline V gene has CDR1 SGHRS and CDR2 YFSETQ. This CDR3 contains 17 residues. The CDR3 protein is CASSYFQGRANTGELFF. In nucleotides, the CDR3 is TGCGCCAGCAGCTATTTTCAGGGGCGAGCGAACACCGGGGAGCTGTTTTTT.

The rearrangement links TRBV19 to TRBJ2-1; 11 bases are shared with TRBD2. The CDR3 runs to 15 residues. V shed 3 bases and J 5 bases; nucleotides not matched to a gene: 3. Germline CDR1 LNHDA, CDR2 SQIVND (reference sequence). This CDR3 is CASSMRGLADNEQFF. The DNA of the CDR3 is TGTGCCAGTAGTATGAGGGGACTAGCGGACAATGAGCAGTTCTTC.

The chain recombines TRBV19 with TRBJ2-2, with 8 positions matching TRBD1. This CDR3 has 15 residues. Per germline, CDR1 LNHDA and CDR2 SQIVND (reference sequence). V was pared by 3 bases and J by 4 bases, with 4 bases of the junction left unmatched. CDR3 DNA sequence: TGTGCCAGTAGTATTCAGGGGGCGAGCACCGGGGAGCTGTTTTTT. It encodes CASSIQGASTGELFF.

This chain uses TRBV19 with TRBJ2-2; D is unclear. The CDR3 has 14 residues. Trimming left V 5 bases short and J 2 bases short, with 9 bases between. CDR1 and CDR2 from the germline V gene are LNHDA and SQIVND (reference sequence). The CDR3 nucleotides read TGTGCCAGTAGTGCACCGACAAACACCGGGGAGCTGTTTTTT. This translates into CASSAPTNTGELFF.

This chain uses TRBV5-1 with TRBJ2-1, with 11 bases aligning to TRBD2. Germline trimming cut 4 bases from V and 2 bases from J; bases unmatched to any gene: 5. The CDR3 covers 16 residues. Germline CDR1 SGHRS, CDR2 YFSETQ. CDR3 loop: CASSLLAGGTYNEQFF. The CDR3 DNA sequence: TGCGCCAGCAGCCTCCTAGCGGGAGGAACCTACAATGAGCAGTTCTTC.

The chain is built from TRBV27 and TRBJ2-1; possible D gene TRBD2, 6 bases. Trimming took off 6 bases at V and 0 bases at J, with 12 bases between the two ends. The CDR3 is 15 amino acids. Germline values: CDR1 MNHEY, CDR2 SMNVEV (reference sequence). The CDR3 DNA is TGTGCCAGCAGCCGAAGGACTACCTCCTACAATGAGCAGTTCTTC. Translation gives CASSRRTTSYNEQFF.

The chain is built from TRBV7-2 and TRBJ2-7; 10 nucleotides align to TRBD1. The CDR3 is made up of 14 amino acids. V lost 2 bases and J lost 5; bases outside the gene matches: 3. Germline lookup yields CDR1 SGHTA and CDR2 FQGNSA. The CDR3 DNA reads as TGTGCCAGCAGCTTATATGGGACAGGGGACGAGCAGTACTTC. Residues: CASSLYGTGDEQYF. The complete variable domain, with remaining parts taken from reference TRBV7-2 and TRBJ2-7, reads GAGVSQSPSNKVTEKGKDVELRCDPISGHTALYWYRQSLGQGLEFLIYFQGNSAPDKSGLPSDRFSAERTGGSVSTLTIQRTQQEDSAVYLCASSLYGTGDEQYFGPGTRLTVT.